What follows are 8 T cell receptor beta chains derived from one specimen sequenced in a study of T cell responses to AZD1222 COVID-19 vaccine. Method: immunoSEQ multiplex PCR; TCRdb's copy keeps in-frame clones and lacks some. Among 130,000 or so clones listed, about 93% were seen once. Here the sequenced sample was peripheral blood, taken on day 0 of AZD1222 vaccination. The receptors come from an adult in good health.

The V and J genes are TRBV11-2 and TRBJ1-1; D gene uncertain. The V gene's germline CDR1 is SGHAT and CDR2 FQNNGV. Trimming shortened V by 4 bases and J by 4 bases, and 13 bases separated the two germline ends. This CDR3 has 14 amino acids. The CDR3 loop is CASSSGAPVTEAFF. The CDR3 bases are TGTGCCAGCAGCTCGGGCGCGCCGGTCACTGAAGCTTTCTTT.

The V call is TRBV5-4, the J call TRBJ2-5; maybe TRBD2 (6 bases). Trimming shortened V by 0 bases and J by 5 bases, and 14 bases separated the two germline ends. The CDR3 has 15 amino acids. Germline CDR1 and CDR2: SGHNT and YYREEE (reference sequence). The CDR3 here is CASSLGGGRGETQYF. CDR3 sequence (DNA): TGTGCCAGCAGCTTGGGAGGAGGGCGAGGGGAGACCCAGTACTTC. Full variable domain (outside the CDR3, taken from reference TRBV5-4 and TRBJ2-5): ETGVTQSPTHLIKTRGQQVTLRCSSQSGHNTVSWYQQALGQGPQFIFQYYREEENGRGNFPPRFSGLQFPNYSSELNVNALELDDSALYLCASSLGGGRGETQYFGPGTRLLVL.

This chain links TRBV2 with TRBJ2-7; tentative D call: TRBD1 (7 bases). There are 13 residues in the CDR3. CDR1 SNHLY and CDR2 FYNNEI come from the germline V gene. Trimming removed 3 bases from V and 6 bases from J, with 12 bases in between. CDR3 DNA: TGTGCCAGCAGTGAGGGCAGGGGGGCCGAGCAGTACTTC. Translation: CASSEGRGAEQYF.

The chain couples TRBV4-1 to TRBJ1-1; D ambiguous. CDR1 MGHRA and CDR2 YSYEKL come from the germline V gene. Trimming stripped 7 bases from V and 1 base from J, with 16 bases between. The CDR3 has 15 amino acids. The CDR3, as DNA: TGCGCCAGCAACCTAGGGCACACCACGAACACTGAAGCTTTCTTT. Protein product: CASNLGHTTNTEAFF.

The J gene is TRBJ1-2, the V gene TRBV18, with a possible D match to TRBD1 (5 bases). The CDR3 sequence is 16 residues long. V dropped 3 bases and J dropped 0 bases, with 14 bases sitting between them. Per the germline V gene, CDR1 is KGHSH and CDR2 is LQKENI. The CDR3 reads CASSPSRVEANYGYTF. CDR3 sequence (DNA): TGTGCCAGCTCACCTTCCAGGGTAGAAGCTAACTATGGCTACACCTTC.

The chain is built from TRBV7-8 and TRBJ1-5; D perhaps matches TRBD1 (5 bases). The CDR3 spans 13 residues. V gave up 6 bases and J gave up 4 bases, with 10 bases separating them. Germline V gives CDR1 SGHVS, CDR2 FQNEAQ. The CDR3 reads CASSWDGNQPQHF. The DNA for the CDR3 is TGTGCCAGCAGTTGGGACGGGAATCAGCCCCAGCATTTT.

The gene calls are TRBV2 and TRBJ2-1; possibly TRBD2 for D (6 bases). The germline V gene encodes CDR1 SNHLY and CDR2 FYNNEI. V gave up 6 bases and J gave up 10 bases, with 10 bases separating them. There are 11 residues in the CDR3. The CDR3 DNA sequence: TGTGCCAGCAGGAAGGCGGGGGAGCAGTTCTTC. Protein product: CASRKAGEQFF. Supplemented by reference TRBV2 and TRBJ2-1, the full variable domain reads EPEVTQTPSHQVTQMGQEVILRCVPISNHLYFYWYRQILGQKVEFLVSFYNNEISEKSEIFDDQFSVERPDGSNFTLKIRSTKLEDSAMYFCASRKAGEQFFGPGTRLTVL.

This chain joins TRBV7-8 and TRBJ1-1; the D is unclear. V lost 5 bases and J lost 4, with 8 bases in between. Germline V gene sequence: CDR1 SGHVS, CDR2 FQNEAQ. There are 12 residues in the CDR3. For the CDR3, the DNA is TGTGCCAGCAGCCCCGCCGGCACTGAAGCTTTCTTT. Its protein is CASSPAGTEAFF.